This TCR beta chain was observed in a study of identical twins. This CDR3 has 14 amino acids. V was clipped by 3 bases and J by 6 bases; unmatched bases: 5. TCRdb processed the 5' RACE reads anew with MiXCR; each CDR3 protein has one entry. The sample lists 500,000 or so distinct CDR3 sequences, approximately 22% seen once, with about 0.91% in the top ten. This clonotype was counted a few times. The sample was also reused in another study, on T cells expressing NK-cell markers. That source reports: NKG2C+ dominant clonotypes from 5 or 6 donors made up about 1.0-7.5% of CD8+ T cells.

Sequencing was done on a sample of CD4+ T cells sorted from blood. The gene calls are TRBV12-3 or TRBV12-4 and TRBJ2-7, with TRBD2 matching 10 bases. This receptor was taken from a woman younger than 30 in good health. The CDR3 DNA sequence: TGTGCCAGCAGTTTGTGGACTAGCGGTCTCGAGCAGTACTTC. Translation gives CASSLWTSGLEQYF.